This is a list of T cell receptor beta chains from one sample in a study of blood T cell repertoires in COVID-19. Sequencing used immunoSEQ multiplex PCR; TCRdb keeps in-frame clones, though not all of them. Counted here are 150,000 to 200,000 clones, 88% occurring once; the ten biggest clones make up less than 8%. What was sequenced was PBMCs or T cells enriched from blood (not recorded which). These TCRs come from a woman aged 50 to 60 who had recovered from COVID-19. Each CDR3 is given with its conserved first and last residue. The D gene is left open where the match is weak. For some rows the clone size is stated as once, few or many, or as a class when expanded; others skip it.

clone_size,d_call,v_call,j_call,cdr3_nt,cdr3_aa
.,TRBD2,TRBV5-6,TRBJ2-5,TGTGCCAGCACAAGGTCCCTTAGCGGGGAGACCCAGTACTTC,CASTRSLSGETQYF
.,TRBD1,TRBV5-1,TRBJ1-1,TGCGCCAGCAGCTCTGGACAGGGAATGAACACTGAAGCTTTCTTT,CASSSGQGMNTEAFF
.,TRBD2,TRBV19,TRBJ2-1,TGTGCCAGTATCCCCCGGGGGGACAATGAGCAGTTCTTC,CASIPRGDNEQFF
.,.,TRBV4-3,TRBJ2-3,TGCGCCAGCAGCCAAATTACTGCAGATACGCAGTATTTT,CASSQITADTQYF
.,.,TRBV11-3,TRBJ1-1,TGTGCCAGCAGCCCGGGGAGGCTGAACACTGAAGCTTTCTTT,CASSPGRLNTEAFF
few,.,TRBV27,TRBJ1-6,TGTGCCAGCAGTTTCGGGACATATAATTCACCCCTCCACTTT,CASSFGTYNSPLHF
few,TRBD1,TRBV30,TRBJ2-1,TGTGCCTGGAGTGGCCGACAGGGGGCCTACAATGAGCAGTTCTTC,CAWSGRQGAYNEQFF
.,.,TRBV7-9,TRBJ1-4,TGTGCCAGCATCGATACACGTTCAGATGAAAAACTGTTTTTT,CASIDTRSDEKLFF
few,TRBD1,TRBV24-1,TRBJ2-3,TGTGCCACCAGGGACAGGGGGGGAACAGATACGCAGTATTTT,CATRDRGGTDTQYF
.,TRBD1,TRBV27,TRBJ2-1,TGTGCCAGCAGCCCCGGGACAGGGTGGGATGAGCAGTTCTTC,CASSPGTGWDEQFF
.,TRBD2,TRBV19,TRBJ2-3,TGTGCCACCTCCCTAGGGGATAGCGGGGGTTTTCCAGCTACGCAGTATTTT,CATSLGDSGGFPATQYF
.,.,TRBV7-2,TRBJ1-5,TGTGCCAGCAGCTTAGGGGAGAGAAATCAGCCCCAGCATTTT,CASSLGERNQPQHF
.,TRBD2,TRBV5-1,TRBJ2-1,TGCGCCAGCAGCTGGGGGCTAGCGGGACCCAATGAGCAGTTCTTC,CASSWGLAGPNEQFF
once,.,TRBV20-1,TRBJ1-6,TGCAGTGCTAGTTACGCGGGACGGGATAATTCACCCCTCCACTTT,CSASYAGRDNSPLHF
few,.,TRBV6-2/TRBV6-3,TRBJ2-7,TGTGCCAGCAGTTACTCCGGACTCATCTCCTACGAGCAGTACTTC,CASSYSGLISYEQYF
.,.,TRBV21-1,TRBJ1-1,TGTGCCAGCAGCAAAGACGGCAGGGGCCCGAACACTGAAGCTTTCTTT,CASSKDGRGPNTEAFF
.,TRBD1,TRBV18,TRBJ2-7,TGTGCCAGCTCACCCCCCTGGGACAGGCCGAGCTCCTACGAGCAGTACTTC,CASSPPWDRPSSYEQYF
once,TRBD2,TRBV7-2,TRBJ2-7,TGTGCCAGCAGCCGGGGACTAGCGGGGGCCTACGAGCAGTACTTC,CASSRGLAGAYEQYF